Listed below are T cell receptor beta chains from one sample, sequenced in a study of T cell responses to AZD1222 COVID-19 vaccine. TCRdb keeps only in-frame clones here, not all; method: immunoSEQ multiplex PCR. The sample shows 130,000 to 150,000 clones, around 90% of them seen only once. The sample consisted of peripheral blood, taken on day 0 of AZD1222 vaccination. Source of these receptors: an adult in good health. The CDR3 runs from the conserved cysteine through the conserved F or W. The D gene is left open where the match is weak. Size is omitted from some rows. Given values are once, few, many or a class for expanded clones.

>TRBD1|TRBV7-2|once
CASRPTGAPFYGYTF
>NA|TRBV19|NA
CASSGPGYQETQYF
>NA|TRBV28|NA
CASSKGHLDTF
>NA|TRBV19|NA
CASSSTGNGNQPQHF
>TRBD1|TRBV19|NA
CASSPGQENSPLHF
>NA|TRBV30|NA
CAWSVLRQEAFF
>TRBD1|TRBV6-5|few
CASRGQGTNQPQHF
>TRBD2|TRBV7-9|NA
CASSPRLAGGLREQYF
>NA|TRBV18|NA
CASSPPSTATQYF
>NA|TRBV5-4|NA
CASSPGSSYNEQFF
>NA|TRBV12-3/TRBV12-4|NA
CASSYGDEQFF
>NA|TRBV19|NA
CASSPGSGAGREQYF